The clone carrying this T cell receptor (beta chain) was observed a handful of times. Its matching antigen is unknown. The method was immunoSEQ multiplex PCR; TCRdb's version includes in-frame clones alone and lacks a portion of them. The data hold around 100,000 clones, with about 89% observed a single time. Trimming took 2 bases from V and 1 from J, leaving 9 bases between them. The germline gives CDR1 SGHTA, CDR2 FQGTGA. CDR3 length equals 16 residues. This entry comes from a study of OX40 agonist ivuxolimab in advanced cancers. Study background: In this trial design, patients received ivuxolimab intravenously at 0.01 to 10 mg/kg every 2 weeks. Subjects had a mean age of roughly 60 years, with a range of about 23 to 79; around 83% were male. General study results and limits: The 0.1-3.0 mg/kg partial responders had among the lowest clonal expansion.

The TCR originated in an adult with an advanced solid tumor such as melanoma, head and neck, liver or kidney cancer. This rearrangement joins TRBV7-3 to TRBJ2-6; D unclear. Sequencing was performed on CD4+ or CD8+ T cells sorted from blood, taken in a trial of the OX40 agonist ivuxolimab. The CDR3 is CASSLFALSGANVLTF. The CDR3, as DNA: TGTGCCAGCAGCTTATTTGCCCTATCTGGGGCCAACGTCCTGACTTTC.